This T cell receptor (beta chain) was recovered during a study of STAT5B mutations in CD4+ large granular lymphocyte leukemia. Turning to this clone: Its antigen is not identified.

The CDR3 has 11 amino acids. The V gene lost 6 bases and the J gene lost 7 bases, with 12 bases spanning the gap. Looked up from germline, CDR1 is DFQATT and CDR2 is SNEGSKA (reference sequence). Original processing methods: A productive frequency of 2.59 x 10-5 was the lowest detectable. Repertoires were generated with immunoSEQ multiplex PCR, while TCRdb's copy carries only in-frame clones and drops some. That table furnishes V, J and clone size, whereas the DNA furnished D and trimming. The sample includes some 21,000 clones, 70% seen only once; the top ten take about 30%. The study's findings and limits: Without HLA matching, higher CD4+ than CD8+ T-LGLL clonality could reflect small sample size. 8/27 top patient clones versus 2/35 control clones were TRBV06-family.

Material for sequencing was CD4+ T cells from blood buffy coats. This TCR derives from a human donor in good health. The chain links TRBV20-1 to TRBJ1-2; D remains unclear. The CDR3 reads CSAQAGSGYTF. The CDR3 DNA sequence: TGCAGTGCCCAAGCGGGGTCTGGCTACACCTTC.